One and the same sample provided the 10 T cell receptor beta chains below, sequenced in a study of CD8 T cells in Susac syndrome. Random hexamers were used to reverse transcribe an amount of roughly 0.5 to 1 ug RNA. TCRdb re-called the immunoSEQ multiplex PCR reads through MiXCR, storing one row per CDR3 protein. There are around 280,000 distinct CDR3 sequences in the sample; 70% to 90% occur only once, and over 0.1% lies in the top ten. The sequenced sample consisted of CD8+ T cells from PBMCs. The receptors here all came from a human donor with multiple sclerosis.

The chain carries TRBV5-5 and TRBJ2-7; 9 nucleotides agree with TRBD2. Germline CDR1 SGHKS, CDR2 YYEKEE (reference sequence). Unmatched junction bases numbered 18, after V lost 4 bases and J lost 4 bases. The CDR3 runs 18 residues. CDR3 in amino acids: CASSPNPPRQREVYEQYF. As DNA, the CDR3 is TGTGCCAGCAGCCCGAACCCCCCTCGACAGCGGGAGGTTTACGAGCAGTACTTC.

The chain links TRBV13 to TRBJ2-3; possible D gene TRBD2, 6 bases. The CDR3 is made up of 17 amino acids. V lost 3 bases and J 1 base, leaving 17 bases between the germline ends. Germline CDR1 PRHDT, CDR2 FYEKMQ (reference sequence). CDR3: CASSFPPSGGRTDTQYF. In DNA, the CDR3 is TGTGCCAGCAGCTTCCCCCCCTCCGGGGGTCGCACAGATACGCAGTATTTT.

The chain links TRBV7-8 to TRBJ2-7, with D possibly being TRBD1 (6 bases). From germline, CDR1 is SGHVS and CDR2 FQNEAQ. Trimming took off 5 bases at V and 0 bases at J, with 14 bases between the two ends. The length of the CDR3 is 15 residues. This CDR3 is CASSPIRQASYEQYF. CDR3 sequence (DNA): TGTGCCAGCAGCCCAATTAGACAGGCCTCCTACGAGCAGTACTTC.

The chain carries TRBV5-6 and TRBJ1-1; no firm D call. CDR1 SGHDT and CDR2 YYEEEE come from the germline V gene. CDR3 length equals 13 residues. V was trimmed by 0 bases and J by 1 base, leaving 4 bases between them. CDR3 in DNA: TGTGCCAGCAGCTTGGCCCCGAACACTGAAGCTTTCTTT. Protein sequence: CASSLAPNTEAFF.

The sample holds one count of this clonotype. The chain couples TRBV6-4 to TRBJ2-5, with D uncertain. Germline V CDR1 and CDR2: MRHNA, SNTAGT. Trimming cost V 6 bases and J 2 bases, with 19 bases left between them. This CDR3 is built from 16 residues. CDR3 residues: CASSLRYRLTQETQYF. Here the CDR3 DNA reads TGTGCCAGCAGCCTAAGATACAGACTCACTCAAGAGACCCAGTACTTC.

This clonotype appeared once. CDR3 DNA sequence: TGTGCCAGCAGCGGAGCCGGGACTAGCGGGCCTAGCTCCTACAATGAGCAGTTCTTC. The encoded protein is CASSGAGTSGPSSYNEQFF. V usage is TRBV11-2 and J usage is TRBJ2-1; 12 positions agree with TRBD2. The CDR3 spans 19 residues. Germline CDR1 and CDR2: SGHAT and FQNNGV. The junction had 11 bases not matched to a gene; V was cut back by 5 bases and J by 0 bases.

Here the CDR3 reads CASSLYVQETTHSGNTIYF. As DNA, the CDR3 is TGTGCCAGCAGTTTATACGTGCAGGAAACTACCCACTCTGGAAACACCATATATTTT. This sequence joins TRBV28 and TRBJ1-3; no definite D call. V dropped 1 base and J dropped 0 bases, with 19 bases sitting between them. The CDR3 spans 19 residues. Germline V gene sequence: CDR1 MDHEN, CDR2 SYDVKM.

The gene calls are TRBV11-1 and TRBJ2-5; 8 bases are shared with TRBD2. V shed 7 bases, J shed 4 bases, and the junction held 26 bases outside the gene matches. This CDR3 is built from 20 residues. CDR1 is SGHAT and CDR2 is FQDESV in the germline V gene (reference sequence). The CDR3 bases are TGTGCCAGCATCCTAAACTTCTCGGGACAACGACTAGCGCCACGAGAGACCCAGTACTTC. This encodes CASILNFSGQRLAPRETQYF.

CDR3 coding DNA: TGCAGTGCAACCGAGACAGGGGGGAACACTGAAGCTTTCTTT. It yields the protein CSATETGGNTEAFF. The chain has TRBV20-1 and TRBJ1-1, with 9 bases identical to TRBD1. The CDR3 totals 14 residues. Per the germline V gene, CDR1 is DFQATT and CDR2 is SNEGSKA (reference sequence). V gave up 6 bases and J gave up 1 base; unmatched junction bases: 6.

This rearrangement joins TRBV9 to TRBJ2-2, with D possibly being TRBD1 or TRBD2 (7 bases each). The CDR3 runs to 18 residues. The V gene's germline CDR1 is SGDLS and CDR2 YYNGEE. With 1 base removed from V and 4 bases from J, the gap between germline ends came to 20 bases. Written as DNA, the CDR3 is TGTGCCAGCAGCGTACCCAGGGGGGGAGGGGTCCTCACCGGGGAGCTGTTTTTT. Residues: CASSVPRGGGVLTGELFF.